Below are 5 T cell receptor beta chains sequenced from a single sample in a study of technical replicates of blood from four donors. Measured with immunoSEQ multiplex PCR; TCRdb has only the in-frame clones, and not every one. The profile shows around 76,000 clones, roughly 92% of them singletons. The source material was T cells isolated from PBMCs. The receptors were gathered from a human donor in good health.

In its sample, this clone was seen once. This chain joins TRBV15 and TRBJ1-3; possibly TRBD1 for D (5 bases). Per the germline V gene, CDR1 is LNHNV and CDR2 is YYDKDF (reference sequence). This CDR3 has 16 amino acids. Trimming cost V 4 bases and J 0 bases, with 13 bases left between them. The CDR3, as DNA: TGTGCCACCAGCATTCGCAGGGCAAACTCTGGAAACACCATATATTTT. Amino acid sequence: CATSIRRANSGNTIYF.

The CDR3 DNA is TGTGCCAGCAGCTTCGGGGACTCCTACGAGCAGTACTTC. It encodes CASSFGDSYEQYF. V usage is TRBV5-6 and J usage is TRBJ2-7; TRBD2 might be the D (5 bases). Germline V CDR1 and CDR2: SGHDT, YYEEEE. The CDR3 contains 13 residues. V dropped 2 bases and J dropped 0 bases, with 6 bases sitting between them.

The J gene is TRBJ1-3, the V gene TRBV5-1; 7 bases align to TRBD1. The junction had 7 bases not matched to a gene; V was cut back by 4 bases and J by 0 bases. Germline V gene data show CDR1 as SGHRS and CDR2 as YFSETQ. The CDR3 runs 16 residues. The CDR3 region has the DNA TGCGCCAGCAGCAGACCCACAGGGGACTCTGGAAACACCATATATTTT. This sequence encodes CASSRPTGDSGNTIYF.

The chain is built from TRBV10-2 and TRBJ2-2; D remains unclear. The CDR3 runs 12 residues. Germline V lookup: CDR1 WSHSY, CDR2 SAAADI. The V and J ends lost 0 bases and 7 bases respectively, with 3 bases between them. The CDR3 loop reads CASSESVGELFF. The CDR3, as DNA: TGCGCCAGCAGTGAGTCCGTCGGGGAGCTGTTTTTT.

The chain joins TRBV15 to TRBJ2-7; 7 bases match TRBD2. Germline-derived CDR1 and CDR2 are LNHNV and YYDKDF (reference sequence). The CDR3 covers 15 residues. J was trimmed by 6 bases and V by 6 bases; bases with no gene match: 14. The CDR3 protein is CATRPPGGGQGEQYF. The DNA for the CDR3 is TGTGCCACCAGACCTCCCGGCGGGGGTCAAGGCGAGCAGTACTTC. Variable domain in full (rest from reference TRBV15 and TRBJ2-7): DAMVIQNPRYQVTQFGKPVTLSCSQTLNHNVMYWYQQKSSQAPKLLFHYYDKDFNNEADTPDNFQSRRPNTSFCFLDIRSPGLGDTAMYLCATRPPGGGQGEQYFGPGTRLTVT.